These 4 T cell receptor beta chains share one sample of origin, sequenced in a study of technical replicates of blood from a handful of donors (dated by TCRdb to between 2016 and 2019). The library relied on the immunoSEQ multiplex PCR assay. In TCRdb, the immuneACCESS table is reduced to in-frame sequences with V and J assigned. These tables do not hold every clone; where another copy was compared, an unresolved V gene accounts for under half, and the others remain unexplained. For this sample the table gives 65,000 to 95,000 clones, of which roughly 98% were detected only once. The ten largest clones add up to over 0.13% of the sample. What was sequenced was T cells isolated from PBMCs. The receptors shown here come from a human donor in good health.

This rearrangement joins TRBV5-8 to TRBJ2-5; TRBD2 aligns across 11 bases. CDR3 length: 15 residues. Trimming took 4 bases from V and 5 from J; bases not matched to a gene: 7. Germline CDR1 SGHTS, CDR2 YDEGEE. In nucleotides, the CDR3 is TGTGCCAGCAGCCAAGAACTAGCGGGAGATGAGACCCAGTACTTC. This sequence encodes CASSQELAGDETQYF.

The chain links TRBV30 to TRBJ1-5, with 7 positions matching TRBD1. CDR3 size: 13 residues. V lost 8 bases, J lost 6 bases, and 10 bases stayed unmatched. Germline CDR1 is GTSNPN and CDR2 is SVGIG (reference sequence). CDR3 residues: CAANRGEGQPQHF. CDR3 DNA: TGTGCCGCGAACAGGGGAGAGGGTCAGCCCCAGCATTTT.

The chain's CDR3 is CASSPQGTNTEAFF. Here the CDR3 DNA reads TGTGCCAGCAGCCCACAGGGGACCAACACTGAAGCTTTCTTT. The rearrangement links TRBV7-3 to TRBJ1-1; TRBD1 matches 7 bases. Germline CDR1 SGHTA, CDR2 FQGTGA. The CDR3 covers 14 residues. The V and J ends lost 5 bases and 2 bases, in that order; junction bases with no gene match: 5.

The chain uses TRBV10-3 and TRBJ1-2; 7 bases agree with TRBD1. With 8 bases clipped from V and 2 bases from J, the junction kept 8 bases outside the gene matches. Germline assignment: CDR1 ENHRY and CDR2 SYGVKD. This CDR3 region has 14 residues. CDR3 in amino acids: CAIPGGQPNYGYTF. The CDR3 DNA follows: TGTGCCATCCCTGGGGGACAGCCGAACTATGGCTACACCTTC.